This TCR beta chain was identified in a study of CD8 T cells in Susac syndrome. In the study overall: Within the sequenced group of Susac syndrome patients, 5 or 6 showed active disease and about 8 were in remission. General study findings and limits: Only a relatively small number of individuals were included in the TCR sequencing and HLA analysis.

The V end was cut by 8 bases, the J end by 2 bases, with 12 bases between. Looked up from germline, CDR1 is SGHNT and CDR2 is YENEEA. The CDR3 contains 13 residues. Concerning this clonotype: What it binds is not known.

The authors reverse transcribed about 0.5 to 1 ug RNA with random hexamers. The method of amplification for TCR beta CDR3 was immunoSEQ multiplex PCR, covering 54 Vbeta and 13 Jbeta. In TCRdb, the immunoSEQ multiplex PCR reads were re-called with MiXCR into one record per CDR3 protein. The sample carries 92,000 or so distinct CDR3 sequences, 95% to 96% recorded once. Input material: CD8+ T cells from PBMCs. The clonotype comes from a human donor with Susac syndrome. The chain carries TRBV11-3 and TRBJ2-5; D gene ambiguous. The CDR3 coding sequence is TGTGCCAGCTCTGGTGGGCCACAAGAGACCCAGTACTTC. Encoded protein: CASSGGPQETQYF.